One T cell receptor beta chain is described in this entry. The data were taken from a study of blood T cell repertoires in COVID-19. Study overall: Acute-phase and convalescent COVID-19 samples originated in the United States, Italy and Spain. From T cells, B-cell-depleted T cells, or PBMCs came the material, which was cDNA or gDNA.

Trimming shortened V by 2 bases and J by 7 bases, and 12 bases separated the two germline ends. The CDR3 loop spans 14 amino acids. Germline CDR1 MDHEN, CDR2 SYDVKM. In the original analysis: The assay estimated nucleated cells by amplifying reference gene primers. Sequencing was performed with immunoSEQ multiplex PCR; in TCRdb, only in-frame clones are kept and a portion is missing. That table is the source of V, J and clone size, and D and trimming were worked out from the DNA. The sample records 200,000 to 300,000 clones, approximately 82% being singletons. The receptor comes from a woman aged 18 to 35 with acute or convalescent COVID-19. Sequenced sample: peripheral blood. This chain joins TRBV28 and TRBJ2-1, with a weak D call TRBD2 (6 bases). CDR3 in DNA: TGTGCCAGCAGTTTAGGGGGGACCGGGAATGAGCAGTTCTTC. Its protein product is CASSLGGTGNEQFF.